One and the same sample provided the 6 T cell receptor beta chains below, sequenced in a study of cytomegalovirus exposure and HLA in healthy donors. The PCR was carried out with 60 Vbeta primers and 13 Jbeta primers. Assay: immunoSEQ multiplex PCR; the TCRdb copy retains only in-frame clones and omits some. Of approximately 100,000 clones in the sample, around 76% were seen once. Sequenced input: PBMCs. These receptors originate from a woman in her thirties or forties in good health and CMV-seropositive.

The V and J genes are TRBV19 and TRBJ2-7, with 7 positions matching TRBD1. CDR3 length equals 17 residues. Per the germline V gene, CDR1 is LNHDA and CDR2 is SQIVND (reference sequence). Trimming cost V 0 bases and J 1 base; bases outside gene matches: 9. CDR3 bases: TGTGCCAGTAGTATAGATCTACGGCAGGGGGTATCCTACGAGCAGTACTTC. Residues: CASSIDLRQGVSYEQYF.

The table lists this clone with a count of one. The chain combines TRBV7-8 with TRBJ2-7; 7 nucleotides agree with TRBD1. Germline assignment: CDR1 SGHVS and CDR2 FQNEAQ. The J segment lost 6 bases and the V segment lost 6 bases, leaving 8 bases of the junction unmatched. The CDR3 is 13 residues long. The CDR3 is CASRPGQNREQYF. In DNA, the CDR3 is TGTGCCAGCAGACCGGGACAGAATCGCGAGCAGTACTTC. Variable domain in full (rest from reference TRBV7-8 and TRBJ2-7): GAGVSQSPRYKVAKRGQDVALRCDPISGHVSLFWYQQALGQGPEFLTYFQNEAQLDKSGLPSDRFFAERPEGSVSTLKIQRTQQEDSAVYLCASRPGQNREQYFGPGTRLTVT.

The CDR3 loop reads CASSLARLTEAFF. Written as DNA, the CDR3 is TGTGCCAGCAGCTTAGCGCGCCTGACTGAAGCTTTCTTT. V usage is TRBV7-2 and J usage is TRBJ1-1, with D hard to call. The germline V gene encodes CDR1 SGHTA and CDR2 FQGNSA. V was pared by 0 bases and J by 5 bases, with 7 bases between. The CDR3 sequence is 13 residues long.

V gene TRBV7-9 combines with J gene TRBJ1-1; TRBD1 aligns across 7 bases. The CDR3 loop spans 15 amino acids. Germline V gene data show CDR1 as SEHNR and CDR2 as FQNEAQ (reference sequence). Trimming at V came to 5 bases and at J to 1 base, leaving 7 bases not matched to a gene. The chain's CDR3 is CASSLHRGRNTEAFF. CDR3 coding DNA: TGTGCCAGCAGCCTCCACAGGGGCCGGAACACTGAAGCTTTCTTT.

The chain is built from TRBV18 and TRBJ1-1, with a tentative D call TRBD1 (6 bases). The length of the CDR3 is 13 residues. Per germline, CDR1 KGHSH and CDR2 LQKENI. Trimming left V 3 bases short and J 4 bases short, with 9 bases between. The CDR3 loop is CASSPTGSTEAFF. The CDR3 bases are TGTGCCAGCTCACCCACAGGGAGCACTGAAGCTTTCTTT.

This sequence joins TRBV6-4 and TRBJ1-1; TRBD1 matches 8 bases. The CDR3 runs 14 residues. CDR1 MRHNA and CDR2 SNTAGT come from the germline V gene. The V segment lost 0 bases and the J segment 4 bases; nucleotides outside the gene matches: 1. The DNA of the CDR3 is TGTGCCAGCAGTGACTCCGACAGGGGCACTGAAGCTTTCTTT. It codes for CASSDSDRGTEAFF.